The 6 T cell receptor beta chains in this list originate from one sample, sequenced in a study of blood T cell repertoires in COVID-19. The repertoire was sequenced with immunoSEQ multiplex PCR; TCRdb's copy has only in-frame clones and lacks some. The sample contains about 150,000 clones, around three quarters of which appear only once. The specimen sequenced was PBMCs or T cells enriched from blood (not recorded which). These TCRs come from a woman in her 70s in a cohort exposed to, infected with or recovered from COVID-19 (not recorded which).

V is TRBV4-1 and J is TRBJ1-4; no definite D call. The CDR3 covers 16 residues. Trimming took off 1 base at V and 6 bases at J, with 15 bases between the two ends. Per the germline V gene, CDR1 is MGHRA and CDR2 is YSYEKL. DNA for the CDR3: TGCGCCAGCAGCCAAGCAGGAGGGATTAGTGATGAAAAACTGTTTTTT. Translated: CASSQAGGISDEKLFF.

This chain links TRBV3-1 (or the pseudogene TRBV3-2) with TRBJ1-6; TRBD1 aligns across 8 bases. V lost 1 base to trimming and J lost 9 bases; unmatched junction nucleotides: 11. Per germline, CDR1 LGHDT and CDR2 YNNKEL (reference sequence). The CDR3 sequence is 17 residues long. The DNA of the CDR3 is TGTGCCAGCAGCCAAGCCGCGGCAGGGGGCTCAGGTTCACCCCTCCACTTT. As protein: CASSQAAAGGSGSPLHF.

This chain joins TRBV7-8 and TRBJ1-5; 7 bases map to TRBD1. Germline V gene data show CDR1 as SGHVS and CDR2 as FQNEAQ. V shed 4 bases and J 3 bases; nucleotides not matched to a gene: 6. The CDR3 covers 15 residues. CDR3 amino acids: CASSWDSANNQPQHF. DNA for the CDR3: TGTGCCAGCAGCTGGGACAGCGCTAACAATCAGCCCCAGCATTTT.

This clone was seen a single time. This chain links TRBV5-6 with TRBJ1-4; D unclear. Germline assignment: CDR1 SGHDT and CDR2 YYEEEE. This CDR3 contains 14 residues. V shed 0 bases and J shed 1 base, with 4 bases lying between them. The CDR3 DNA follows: TGTGCCAGCAGCTTGGACAGAACTAATGAAAAACTGTTTTTT. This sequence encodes CASSLDRTNEKLFF.

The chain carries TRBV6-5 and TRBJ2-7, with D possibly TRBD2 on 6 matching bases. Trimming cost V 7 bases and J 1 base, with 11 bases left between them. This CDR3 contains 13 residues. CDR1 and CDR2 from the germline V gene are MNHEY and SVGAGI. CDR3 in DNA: TGTGCCAGCAAAAAAGGGACTTCCTACGAGCAGTACTTC. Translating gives CASKKGTSYEQYF.

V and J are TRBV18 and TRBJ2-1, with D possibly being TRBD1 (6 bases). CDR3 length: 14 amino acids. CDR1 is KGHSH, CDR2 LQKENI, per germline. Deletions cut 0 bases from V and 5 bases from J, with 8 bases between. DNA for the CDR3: TGTGCCAGCTCACCACCGACAGGCAACAATGAGCAGTTCTTC. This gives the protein CASSPPTGNNEQFF.